Presented here are 14 T cell receptor beta chains from one specimen sequenced in a study of blood T cell repertoires in COVID-19. Data came from immunoSEQ multiplex PCR; TCRdb stores just in-frame clones and leaves some out. The data show around 220,000 clones, roughly 80% seen once. Specimen: peripheral blood. The receptors derive from a woman older than 75 with acute or convalescent COVID-19.

The chain couples TRBV18 to TRBJ1-5; 7 positions match TRBD1. V was pared by 6 bases and J by 2 bases, with 7 bases of the junction left unmatched. The CDR3 runs to 15 residues. CDR1 and CDR2 (germline): KGHSH, LQKENI. DNA for the CDR3: TGTGCCAGCTCTCCAGGGACAGCAGGCAATCAGCCCCAGCATTTT. Translation: CASSPGTAGNQPQHF.

This clone was seen only once. CDR3 loop: CASSSTWGQDEKLFF. The DNA for the CDR3 is TGTGCCAGCAGCTCGACCTGGGGGCAGGATGAAAAACTGTTTTTT. The rearrangement links TRBV11-2 to TRBJ1-4, with TRBD1 as a possible D gene (6 bases). The CDR3 length is 15 residues. Germline lookup yields CDR1 SGHAT and CDR2 FQNNGV. Trimming removed 4 bases at V and 6 bases at J, with 15 bases between. Full variable domain (remainder filled in from reference TRBV11-2 and TRBJ1-4): EAGVAQSPRYKIIEKRQSVAFWCNPISGHATLYWYQQILGQGPKLLIQFQNNGVVDDSQLPKDRFSAERLKGVDSTLKIQPAKLEDSAVYLCASSSTWGQDEKLFFGSGTQLSVL.

This clone was found once. This chain connects TRBV10-3 to TRBJ2-1; 14 nucleotides line up with TRBD2. The V segment lost 2 bases and the J segment 7 bases; nucleotides outside the gene matches: 10. The CDR3 sequence is 18 residues long. The germline gives CDR1 ENHRY, CDR2 SYGVKD. The CDR3 DNA sequence: TGTGCCATCAGTGAGGGGTCGGGACTAGCGGGAGTAGGTAATGAGCAGTTCTTC. Translating it yields CAISEGSGLAGVGNEQFF.

The chain joins TRBV28 to TRBJ2-7, with 9 positions matching TRBD1. V trimming: 4 bases; J trimming: 3 bases; junction bases outside the gene matches: 4. The length of the CDR3 is 14 residues. Germline loops: CDR1 MDHEN, CDR2 SYDVKM. The CDR3 region has the DNA TGTGCCAGCAGTTCACGACAGGGGGTCTACGAGCAGTACTTC. Amino acids: CASSSRQGVYEQYF.

The gene calls are TRBV18 and TRBJ2-3, with D perhaps TRBD2 (7 bases). The CDR3 has 15 amino acids. The germline gives CDR1 KGHSH, CDR2 LQKENI. V lost 1 base and J lost 2, with 10 bases in between. The CDR3 nucleotides read TGTGCCAGCTCACCACAAGGGGGGGCCACAGATACGCAGTATTTT. Translation gives CASSPQGGATDTQYF.

The gene calls are TRBV29-1 and TRBJ1-1; D is uncertain. CDR1 and CDR2 from the germline V gene are SQVTM and ANQGSEA. V lost 6 bases and J 3 bases, leaving 11 bases between the germline ends. This CDR3 has 12 amino acids. The CDR3 sequence is CSVGAGYTEAFF. Written as DNA, the CDR3 is TGCAGCGTCGGCGCGGGGTACACTGAAGCTTTCTTT.

V and J are TRBV5-1 and TRBJ2-1, with D perhaps TRBD1 (6 bases). This CDR3 spans 16 amino acids. The V gene lost 4 bases and the J gene lost 1 base, with 15 bases spanning the gap. Looked up from germline, CDR1 is SGHRS and CDR2 is YFSETQ. CDR3 sequence: CASSDGGQTSYNEQFF. CDR3 in DNA: TGCGCCAGCAGCGACGGCGGACAGACGTCCTACAATGAGCAGTTCTTC.

V and J are TRBV10-3 and TRBJ2-5; 8 bases line up with TRBD2. From germline, CDR1 is ENHRY and CDR2 SYGVKD. CDR3 size: 15 residues. V gave up 4 bases and J gave up 6 bases; unmatched junction bases: 10. Here the CDR3 DNA reads TGTGCCATCAGTGGATCACCCAGCGGGAGCAAGACCCAGTACTTC. It translates to CAISGSPSGSKTQYF.

V gene TRBV2 combines with J gene TRBJ2-7; 8 bases fit TRBD1. Germline V gene data show CDR1 as SNHLY and CDR2 as FYNNEI. After removal of 8 bases from V and 0 bases from J, the junction contained 3 bases not matched to a gene. This CDR3 region has 13 residues. The CDR3 here is CASAGGRSYEQYF. DNA of the CDR3: TGTGCCAGCGCAGGGGGCCGCTCCTACGAGCAGTACTTC.

This clone was counted at least ten times. The chain carries TRBV5-1 and TRBJ2-7, with D maybe TRBD2 (6 bases). The CDR3 contains 15 residues. Germline V gene data show CDR1 as SGHRS and CDR2 as YFSETQ. V was pared by 4 bases and J by 4 bases, with 18 bases between. This chain's CDR3 is CASSQDGTPIYEQYF. The CDR3 region has the DNA TGCGCCAGCAGCCAAGACGGGACTCCGATTTACGAGCAGTACTTC.

In its sample, this clone was seen a few times. V and J are TRBV7-2 and TRBJ1-6; no firm D call. Germline lookup yields CDR1 SGHTA and CDR2 FQGNSA. This CDR3 has 13 residues. V lost 5 bases to trimming and J lost 9 bases, with 11 bases between them. CDR3 DNA: TGTGCCAGCAGCCGGGATCAGACTTCACCCCTCCACTTT. Amino acid sequence: CASSRDQTSPLHF.

This chain joins TRBV7-3 and TRBJ2-7; 7 nucleotides agree with TRBD1. The CDR3 sequence is 13 residues long. Germline CDR1 SGHTA, CDR2 FQGTGA. The junction had 4 bases not matched to a gene; V was cut back by 5 bases and J by 3 bases. The CDR3 DNA is TGTGCCAGCAGCAATACAGGGGACTACGAGCAGTACTTC. Protein product: CASSNTGDYEQYF. Using reference TRBV7-3 and TRBJ2-7 for the parts outside the CDR3, the full variable domain is GAGVSQTPSNKVTEKGKYVELRCDPISGHTALYWYRQSLGQGPEFLIYFQGTGAADDSGLPNDRFFAVRPEGSVSTLKIQRTERGDSAVYLCASSNTGDYEQYFGPGTRLTVT.

The V call is TRBV7-9, the J call TRBJ2-1; no firm D call. CDR1 is SEHNR, CDR2 FQNEAQ, per germline (reference sequence). V lost 7 bases and J lost 5, with 21 bases in between. The CDR3 is 16 residues long. The CDR3, as DNA: TGTGCCAGCACCAAAACTGGGCAGGCTACAGACAATGAGCAGTTCTTC. Translating gives CASTKTGQATDNEQFF.

J is TRBJ2-3 and V is TRBV13; the match to TRBD2 covers 7 bases. V lost 2 bases to trimming and J lost 5 bases; unmatched junction nucleotides: 13. Germline-derived CDR1 and CDR2 are PRHDT and FYEKMQ (reference sequence). The CDR3 is made up of 17 amino acids. CDR3 protein: CASSLNALASLKDTQYF. DNA for the CDR3: TGTGCCAGCAGCTTAAATGCACTAGCGAGTTTAAAAGATACGCAGTATTTT.